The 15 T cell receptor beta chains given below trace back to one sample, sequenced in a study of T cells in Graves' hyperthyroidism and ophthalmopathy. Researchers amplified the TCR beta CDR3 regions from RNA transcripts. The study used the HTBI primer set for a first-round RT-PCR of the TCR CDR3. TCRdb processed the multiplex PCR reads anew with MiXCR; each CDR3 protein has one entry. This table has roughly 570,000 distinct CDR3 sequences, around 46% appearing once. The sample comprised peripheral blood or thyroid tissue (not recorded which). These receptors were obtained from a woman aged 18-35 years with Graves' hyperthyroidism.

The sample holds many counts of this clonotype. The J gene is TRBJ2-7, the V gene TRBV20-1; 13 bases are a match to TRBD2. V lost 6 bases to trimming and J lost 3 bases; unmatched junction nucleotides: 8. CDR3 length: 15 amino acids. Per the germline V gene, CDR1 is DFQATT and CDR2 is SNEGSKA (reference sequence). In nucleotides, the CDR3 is TGCAGTGCCCGGGGACTAGCGGGACCCCTCTACGAGCAGTACTTC. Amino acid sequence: CSARGLAGPLYEQYF.

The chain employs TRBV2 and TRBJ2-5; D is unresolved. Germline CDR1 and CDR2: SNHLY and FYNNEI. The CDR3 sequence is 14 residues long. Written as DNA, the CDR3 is TGTGCTAGAGATCGTCAGAGAACGGGAGAGACCCAGTACTTC. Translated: CARDRQRTGETQYF.

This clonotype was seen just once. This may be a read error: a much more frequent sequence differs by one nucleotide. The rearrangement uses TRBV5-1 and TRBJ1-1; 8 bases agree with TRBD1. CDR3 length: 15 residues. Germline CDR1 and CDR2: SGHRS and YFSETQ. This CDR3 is CASSPDYPDRGEALF. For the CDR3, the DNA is TGCGCCAGCAGCCCAGACTACCCCGACAGGGGAGAAGCTCTCTTT.

The CDR3 spells CASSQGLAGNRGHPKETQYF. Written as DNA, the CDR3 is TGTGCCAGCAGCCAGGGACTAGCGGGAAATCGAGGCCATCCCAAGGAGACCCAGTACTTC. The chain recombines TRBV7-8 with TRBJ2-5; 13 bases line up with TRBD2. Germline lookup yields CDR1 SGHVS and CDR2 FQNEAQ. The CDR3 runs to 20 residues. Trimming removed 5 bases from V and 5 bases from J; junction bases left unmatched: 20.

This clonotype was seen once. CDR3 DNA sequence: TGCAGTGCCAAAGACGGGACGCAAAACACCTTC. Translation gives CSAKDGTQNTF. The genes are TRBV20-1 and TRBJ1-2, with D possibly TRBD1 on 5 matching bases. The CDR3 has 11 residues. Trimming removed 6 bases from V and 12 bases from J, with 17 bases in between. Per the germline V gene, CDR1 is DFQATT and CDR2 is SNEGSKA (reference sequence).

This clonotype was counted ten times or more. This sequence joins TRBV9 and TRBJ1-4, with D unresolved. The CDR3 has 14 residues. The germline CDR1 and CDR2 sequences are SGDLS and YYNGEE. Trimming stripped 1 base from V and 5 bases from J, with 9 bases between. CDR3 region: CASSVRQLNEKLFF. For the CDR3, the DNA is TGTGCCAGCAGCGTAAGGCAGCTAAATGAAAAACTGTTTTTT.

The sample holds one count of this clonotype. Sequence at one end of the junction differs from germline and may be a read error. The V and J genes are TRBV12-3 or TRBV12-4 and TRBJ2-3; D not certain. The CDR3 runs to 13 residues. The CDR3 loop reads CASSYVSTDTQNF. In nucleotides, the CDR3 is TGTGCCAGCAGTTATGTTAGCACAGATACGCAGAATTTT.

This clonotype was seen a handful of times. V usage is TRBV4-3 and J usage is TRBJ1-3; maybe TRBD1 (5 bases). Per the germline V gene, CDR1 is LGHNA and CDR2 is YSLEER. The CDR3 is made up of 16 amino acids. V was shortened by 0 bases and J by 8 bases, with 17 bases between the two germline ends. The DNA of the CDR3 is TGCGCCAGCAGCCAAGATATCGGGACGGATCGACACACCATATATTTT. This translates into CASSQDIGTDRHTIYF.

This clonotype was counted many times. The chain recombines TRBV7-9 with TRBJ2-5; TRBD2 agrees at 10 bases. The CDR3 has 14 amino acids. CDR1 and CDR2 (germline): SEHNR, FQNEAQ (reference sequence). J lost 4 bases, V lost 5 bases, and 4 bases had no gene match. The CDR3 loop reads CASSAGTSVETQYF. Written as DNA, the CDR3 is TGTGCCAGCAGCGCCGGGACTAGCGTAGAGACCCAGTACTTC.

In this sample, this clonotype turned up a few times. The CDR3 DNA reads TGTGCCAGCTCACCAGACATCAGACGGGTCGACACTGAAGCTTTCTTT. It encodes CASSPDIRRVDTEAFF. The chain has TRBV18 and TRBJ1-1; D gene unclear. Germline CDR1 KGHSH, CDR2 LQKENI. Trimming stripped 2 bases from V and 3 bases from J, with 16 bases between. The CDR3 contains 16 residues.

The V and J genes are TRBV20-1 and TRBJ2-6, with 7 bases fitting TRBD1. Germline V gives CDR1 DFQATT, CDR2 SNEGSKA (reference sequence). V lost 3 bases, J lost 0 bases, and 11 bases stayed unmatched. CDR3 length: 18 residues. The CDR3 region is CSARVRDSRYSGANVLTF. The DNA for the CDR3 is TGCAGTGCTAGGGTCCGGGACAGCCGATACTCTGGGGCCAACGTCCTGACTTTC.

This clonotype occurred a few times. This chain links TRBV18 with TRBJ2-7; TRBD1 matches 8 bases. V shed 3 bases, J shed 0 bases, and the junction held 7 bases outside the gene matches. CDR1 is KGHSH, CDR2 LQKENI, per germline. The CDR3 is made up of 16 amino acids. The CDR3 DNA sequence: TGTGCCAGCTCACCCTTGGACAGGGCGAGCTCCTACGAGCAGTACTTC. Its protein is CASSPLDRASSYEQYF.

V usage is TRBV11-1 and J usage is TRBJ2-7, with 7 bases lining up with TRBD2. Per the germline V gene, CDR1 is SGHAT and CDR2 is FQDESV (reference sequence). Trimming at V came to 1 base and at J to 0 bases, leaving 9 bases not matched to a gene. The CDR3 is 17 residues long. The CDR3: CASSLGLADQVSYEQYF. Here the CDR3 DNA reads TGTGCCAGCAGCTTAGGCCTAGCGGACCAGGTCTCCTACGAGCAGTACTTC.

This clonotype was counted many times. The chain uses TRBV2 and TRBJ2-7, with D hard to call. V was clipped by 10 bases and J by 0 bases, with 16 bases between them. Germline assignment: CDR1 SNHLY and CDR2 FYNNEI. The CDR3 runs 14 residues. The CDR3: CATSTEMSSYEQYF. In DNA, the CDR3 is TGTGCCACATCGACGGAGATGAGCTCCTACGAGCAGTACTTC.

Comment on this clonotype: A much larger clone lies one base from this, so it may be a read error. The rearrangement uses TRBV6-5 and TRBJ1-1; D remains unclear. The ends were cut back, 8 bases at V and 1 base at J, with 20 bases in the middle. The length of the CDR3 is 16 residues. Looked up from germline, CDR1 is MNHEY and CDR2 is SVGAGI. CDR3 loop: CASGRLSRSKNTEAFF. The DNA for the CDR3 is TGTGCCAGCGGCCGCCTCAGCCGAAGTAAGAACACTGAAGCTTTCTTT.